Sequencing of this TCR beta chain was carried out in a study of blood T cell repertoires in COVID-19. Study-wide context: PBMCs, B-cell-depleted T cells, or T cells provided the cDNA or gDNA that made up the material.

Authors' methods: Reference gene primer amplification gave nucleated cell count estimates. The data were produced by immunoSEQ multiplex PCR, yet TCRdb's version contains in-frame clones alone and is incomplete. Clone size and the V and J calls come from that table; the DNA yielded D and trimming. Of approximately 120,000 clones in the sample, approximately 87% were seen once. CDR3 length: 17 residues. Germline CDR1 reads MNHEY; CDR2 reads SMNVEV (reference sequence). V lost 5 bases, J lost 0 bases, and 4 bases stayed unmatched. The chain joins TRBV27 to TRBJ2-6, with 10 positions matching TRBD1. The receptor was isolated from a woman aged 60 to 75 with acute or convalescent COVID-19. Sequencing used peripheral blood. In DNA form, the CDR3 reads TGTGCCAGCAGTACCGGGACAGGGGCCTCTGGGGCCAACGTCCTGACTTTC. This sequence encodes CASSTGTGASGANVLTF.